The present entry profiles one TCR beta chain with its context. Antigen specificity is unknown. The data belong to a study of cytomegalovirus exposure and HLA in healthy donors. Deletions cut 2 bases from V and 6 bases from J, with 11 bases between. CDR1 and CDR2 (germline): MDHEN, SYDVKM. The CDR3 runs to 13 residues. Study results and limitations: Some V segments could not be told apart, so they were left out, TRBV6-2 and TRBV6-3 among them. TCR beta chains numbering some 160 were designated cytomegalovirus-associated. Later work found that TCR association rates differed between HLA loci; DRB1 had the most and HLA-C the fewest.

It was with 60 Vbeta and 13 Jbeta primers that the PCR ran. Assay: immunoSEQ multiplex PCR; the TCRdb copy retains only in-frame clones and omits some. The sample records 160,000 or so clones, roughly four fifths being singletons. This rearrangement joins TRBV28 to TRBJ2-7; a weak D match, TRBD1 (6 bases). The sequence came from a man between 35 and 55 years old in good health and CMV-seronegative. Sequences were obtained from PBMCs. Here the CDR3 DNA reads TGTGCCAGCAGTTTACCGACAGGCTTCGAGCAGTACTTC. This encodes CASSLPTGFEQYF.